This T cell receptor (beta chain) was observed in a study of blood T cell repertoires in COVID-19 (dated by TCRdb to the early 2020s). With respect to the entire study: Samples covering the acute and convalescent phases of COVID-19 were provided by collaborators in the United States, Italy and Spain. The material from the prospective study consisted of cDNA or gDNA derived from T cells, B-cell-depleted T cells, or PBMCs. Deeply sampled blood TCRbeta repertoires from subjects exposed to, actively infected with, or recovered from COVID-19 were included in the dataset. The repertoires were released in a freely available public database intended as a resource for research on the immune response to SARS-CoV-2. The samples were drawn from the first 160 participants of the ongoing ImmuneRACE study and from some 1,300 subjects provided by 6 global collaborators. The sample metadata nearly always contained a de-identified subject ID, COVID-19 status, age in years and sex. Where HLA class I and class II types were available, the types were taken from metadata supplied by the sample provider, not from assay-based typing.

Enrolling through a virtual design, the prospective study's participants ranged in age from roughly 18 to 89 years and lived across about two dozen United States geographic areas. In the prospective study, cohorts were assigned on the basis of participant-reported clinical history obtained from a screening survey and a study questionnaire. ImmuneRACE Cohort 3 recovered participants were defined by two consecutive negative NP/OP PCR tests, healthcare professional clearance, or symptom resolution. In the prospective study, mobile phlebotomists collected whole blood, serum and a nasopharyngeal or oropharyngeal swab from each participant. Over an approximately 2-month period, participants in the prospective study had the option of providing additional blood draws and questionnaires. Prospective study blood samples were shipped either frozen or at room temperature before DNA extraction. Per the germline V gene, MGHRA is the CDR1 and YSYEKL is the CDR2. From the cysteine through the phenylalanine, the CDR3 covers 15 amino acids. The read is trimmed to its CDR3 DNA, 45 bases read in frame from base 1. The V end loses 2 bases and the J end loses 5 bases, and a stretch of 15 bases separates them.

The immunoSEQ Assay, a bias-controlled multiplex PCR, was used to amplify TCRbeta CDR3 regions from genomic DNA. The original methods were these. Within the assay, amplification of reference gene primers was used to estimate how many nucleated cells each sample contained. To quantify the absolute abundance of each unique TCRbeta CDR3 rearrangement, sequence reads were collapsed and filtered. For each sample, productive Simpson clonality was calculated as the square root of Simpson's diversity index over productive rearrangements. TCRdb obtained this table from immuneACCESS and retained in-frame rearrangements with V and J assigned. These tables miss some clones; where compared with another copy, unresolved V genes account for less than half of the shortfall, and the remainder is unexplained. The V and J calls and clone size come from that table; D and trimming were worked out from the DNA. Counted in this sample were hundreds of thousands of clones; 85% of them appeared once. About 2.3% of the sample is in the top ten clones.

Paper-wide results and their limitations: The amount of clinical and demographic metadata varied by source and participant and was provided uncurated.

About this clone itself: Its antigen remains unidentified. Per-base qualities were not stored, and no clone one base away is much larger.

The sequence was obtained from a woman between 45 and 65 years old who had recovered from COVID-19. The specimen sequenced was PBMCs or T cells enriched from blood (not recorded which). The chain links TRBV4-1 with TRBJ2-5; the D segment cannot be called with confidence. The DNA sequence follows: TGCGCCAGCAGCCAATTCGGGTTGAGCCGGGAGACCCAGTACTTC. The encoded protein is CASSQFGLSRETQYF.